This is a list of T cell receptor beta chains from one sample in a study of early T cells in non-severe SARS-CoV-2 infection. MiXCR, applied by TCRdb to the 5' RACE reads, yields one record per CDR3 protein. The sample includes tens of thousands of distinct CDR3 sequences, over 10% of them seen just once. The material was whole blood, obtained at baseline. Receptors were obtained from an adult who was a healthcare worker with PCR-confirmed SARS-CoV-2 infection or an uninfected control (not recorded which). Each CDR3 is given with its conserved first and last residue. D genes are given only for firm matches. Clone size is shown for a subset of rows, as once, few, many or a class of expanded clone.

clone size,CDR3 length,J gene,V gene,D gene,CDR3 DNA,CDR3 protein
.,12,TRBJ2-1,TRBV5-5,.,TGTGCCAGCAGAAGGGACTTTAGGGAGCAGTTCTTC,CASRRDFREQFF
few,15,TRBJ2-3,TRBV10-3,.,TGTGCCATCAGTGAACGGGGGCGTGTCGCAGATACGCAGTATTTT,CAISERGRVADTQYF
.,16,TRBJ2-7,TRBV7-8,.,TGTGCCAGCAGCTTATTTCGGCCAGGGACCTTATTCGAGCAGTACTTC,CASSLFRPGTLFEQYF
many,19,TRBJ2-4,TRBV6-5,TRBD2,TGTGCCAGCAGTTACTCGAGCGTGGCGGGAGTTTCGGGACTAAACATTCAGTACTTC,CASSYSSVAGVSGLNIQYF
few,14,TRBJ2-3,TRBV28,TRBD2,TGTGCCAGCACCTTAGCGGGAACGGCAGATACGCAGTATTTT,CASTLAGTADTQYF
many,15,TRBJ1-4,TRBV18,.,TGTGCCAGCTCACCACCGGCTGCAACTAATGAAAAACTGTTTTTT,CASSPPAATNEKLFF
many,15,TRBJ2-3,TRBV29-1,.,TGCAGCGTTCTTTTTGCGGGGAGAAGCACAGATACGCAGTATTTT,CSVLFAGRSTDTQYF
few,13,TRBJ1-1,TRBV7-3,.,TGTGCCAGCAGCTTACGGGGGTGGTCCGAAGCTTTCTTT,CASSLRGWSEAFF
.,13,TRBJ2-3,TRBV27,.,TGTGCCAGCAGTTCCCTAACGACAGATACGCAGTATTTT,CASSSLTTDTQYF
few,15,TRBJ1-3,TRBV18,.,TGTGCCAGCTCACCATCGGAGGTCTCTGGAAACACCATATATTTT,CASSPSEVSGNTIYF
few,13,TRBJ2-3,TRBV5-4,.,TGTGCCAGCAGCTTGGGCACCTCAGATACGCAGTATTTT,CASSLGTSDTQYF